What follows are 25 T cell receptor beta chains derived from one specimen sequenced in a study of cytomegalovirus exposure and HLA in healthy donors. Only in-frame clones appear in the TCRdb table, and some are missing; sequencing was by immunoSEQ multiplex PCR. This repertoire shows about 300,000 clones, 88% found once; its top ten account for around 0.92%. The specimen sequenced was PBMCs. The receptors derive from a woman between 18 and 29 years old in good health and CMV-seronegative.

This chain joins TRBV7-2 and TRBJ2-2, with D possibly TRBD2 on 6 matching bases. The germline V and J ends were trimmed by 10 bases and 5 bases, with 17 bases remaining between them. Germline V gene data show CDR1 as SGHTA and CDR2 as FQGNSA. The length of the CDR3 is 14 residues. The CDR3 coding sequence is TGTGCCACTCAGAGAGGGGAGGAGACCGGGGAGCTGTTTTTT. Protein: CATQRGEETGELFF.

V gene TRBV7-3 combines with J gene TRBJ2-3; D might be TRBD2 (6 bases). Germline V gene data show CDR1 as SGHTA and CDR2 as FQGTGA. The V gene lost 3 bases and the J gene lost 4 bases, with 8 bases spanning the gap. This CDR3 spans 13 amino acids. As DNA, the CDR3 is TGTGCCAGCAGCTTCACGGGAGCAGATACGCAGTATTTT. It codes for CASSFTGADTQYF.

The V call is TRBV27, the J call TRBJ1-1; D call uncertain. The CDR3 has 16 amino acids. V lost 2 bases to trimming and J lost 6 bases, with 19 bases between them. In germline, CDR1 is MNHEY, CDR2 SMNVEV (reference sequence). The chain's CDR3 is CASSLSSTVAYAEAFF. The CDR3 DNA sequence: TGTGCCAGCAGTTTAAGTTCTACCGTCGCTTATGCTGAAGCTTTCTTT.

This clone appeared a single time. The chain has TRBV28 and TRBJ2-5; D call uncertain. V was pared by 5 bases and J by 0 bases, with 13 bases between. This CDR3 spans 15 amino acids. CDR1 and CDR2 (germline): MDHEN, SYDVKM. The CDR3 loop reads CASSVTGPHQETQYF. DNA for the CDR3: TGTGCCAGCAGTGTCACGGGTCCCCACCAAGAGACCCAGTACTTC.

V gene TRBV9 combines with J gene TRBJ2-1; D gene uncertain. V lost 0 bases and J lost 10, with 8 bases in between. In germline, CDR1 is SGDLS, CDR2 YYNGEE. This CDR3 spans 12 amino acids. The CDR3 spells CASSVGSREQFF. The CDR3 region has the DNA TGTGCCAGCAGCGTAGGCTCCCGGGAGCAGTTCTTC.

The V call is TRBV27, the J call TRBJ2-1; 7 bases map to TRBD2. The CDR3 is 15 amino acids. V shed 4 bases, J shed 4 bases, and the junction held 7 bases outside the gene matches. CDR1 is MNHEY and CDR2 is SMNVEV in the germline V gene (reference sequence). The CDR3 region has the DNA TGTGCCAGCAGTTCCCTAGCGGAGAAATACAATGAGCAGTTCTTC. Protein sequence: CASSSLAEKYNEQFF.

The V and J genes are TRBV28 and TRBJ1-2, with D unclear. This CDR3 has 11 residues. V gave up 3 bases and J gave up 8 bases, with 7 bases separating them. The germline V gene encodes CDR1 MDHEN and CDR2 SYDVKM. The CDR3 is CASSFNVGYTF. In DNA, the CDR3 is TGTGCCAGCAGTTTTAATGTCGGCTACACCTTC.

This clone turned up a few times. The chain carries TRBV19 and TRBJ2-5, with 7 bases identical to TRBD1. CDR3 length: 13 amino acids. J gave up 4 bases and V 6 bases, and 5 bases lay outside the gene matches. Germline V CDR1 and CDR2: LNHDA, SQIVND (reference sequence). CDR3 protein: CASSLTGRETQYF. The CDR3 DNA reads TGTGCCAGTAGCCTGACAGGGCGAGAGACCCAGTACTTC.

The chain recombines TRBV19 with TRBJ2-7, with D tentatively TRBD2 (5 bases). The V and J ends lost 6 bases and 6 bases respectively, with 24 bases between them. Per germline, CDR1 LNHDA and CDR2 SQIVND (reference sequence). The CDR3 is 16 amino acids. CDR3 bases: TGTGCCAGTAGCCCCGTTATTGTGGGAGTCTCGGGCGAGCAGTACTTC. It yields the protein CASSPVIVGVSGEQYF.

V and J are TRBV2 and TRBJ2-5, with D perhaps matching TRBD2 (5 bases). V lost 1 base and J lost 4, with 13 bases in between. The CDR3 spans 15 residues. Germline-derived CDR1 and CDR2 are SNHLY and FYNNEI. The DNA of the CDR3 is TGTGCCAGCAGTGAAGGCCAGCGGCCGTCAGAGACCCAGTACTTC. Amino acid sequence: CASSEGQRPSETQYF.

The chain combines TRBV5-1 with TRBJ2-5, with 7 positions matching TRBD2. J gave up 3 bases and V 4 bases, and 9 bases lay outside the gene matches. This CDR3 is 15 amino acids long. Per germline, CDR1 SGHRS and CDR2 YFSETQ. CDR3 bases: TGCGCCAGCAGCCAGGACGGGGGGATAGAAGAGACCCAGTACTTC. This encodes CASSQDGGIEETQYF.

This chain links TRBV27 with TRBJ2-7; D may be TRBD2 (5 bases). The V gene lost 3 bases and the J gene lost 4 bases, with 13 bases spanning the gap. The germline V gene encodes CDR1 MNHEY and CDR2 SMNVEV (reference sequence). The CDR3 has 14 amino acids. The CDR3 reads CASSLGMSGYEQYF. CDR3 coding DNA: TGTGCCAGCAGTTTGGGCATGAGCGGTTACGAGCAGTACTTC.

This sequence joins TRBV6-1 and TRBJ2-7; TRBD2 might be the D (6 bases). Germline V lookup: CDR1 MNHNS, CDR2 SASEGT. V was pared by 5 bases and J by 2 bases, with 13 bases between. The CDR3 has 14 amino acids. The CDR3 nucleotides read TGTGCCAGCAGTACCCTTAGCGGCACCTACGAGCAGTACTTC. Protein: CASSTLSGTYEQYF.

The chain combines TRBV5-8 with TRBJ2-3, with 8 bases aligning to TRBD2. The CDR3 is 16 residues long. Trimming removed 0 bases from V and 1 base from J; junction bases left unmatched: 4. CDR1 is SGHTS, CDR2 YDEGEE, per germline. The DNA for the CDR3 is TGTGCCAGCAGCTTGGATCGAGCGGGAGGCACAGATACGCAGTATTTT. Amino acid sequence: CASSLDRAGGTDTQYF.

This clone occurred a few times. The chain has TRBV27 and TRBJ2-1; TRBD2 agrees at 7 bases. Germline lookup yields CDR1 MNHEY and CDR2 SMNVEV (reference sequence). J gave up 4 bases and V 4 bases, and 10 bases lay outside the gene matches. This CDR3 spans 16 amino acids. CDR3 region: CASSSRTSAPYNEQFF. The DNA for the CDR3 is TGTGCCAGCAGTTCCCGGACTAGTGCACCATACAATGAGCAGTTCTTC.

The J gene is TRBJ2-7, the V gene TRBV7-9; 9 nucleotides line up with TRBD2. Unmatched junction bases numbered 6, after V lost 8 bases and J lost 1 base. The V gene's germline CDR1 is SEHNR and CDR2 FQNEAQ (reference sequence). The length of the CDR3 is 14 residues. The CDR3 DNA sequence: TGTGCCAGCGCGGGTCTAGCGGGATCCTACGAGCAGTACTTC. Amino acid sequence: CASAGLAGSYEQYF.

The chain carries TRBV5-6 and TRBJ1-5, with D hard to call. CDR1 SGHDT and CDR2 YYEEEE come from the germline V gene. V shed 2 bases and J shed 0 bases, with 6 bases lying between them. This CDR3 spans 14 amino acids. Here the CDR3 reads CASSFQNSNQPQHF. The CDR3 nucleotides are TGTGCCAGCAGCTTCCAGAATAGCAATCAGCCCCAGCATTTT. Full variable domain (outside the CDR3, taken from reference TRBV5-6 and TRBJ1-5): DAGVTQSPTHLIKTRGQQVTLRCSPKSGHDTVSWYQQALGQGPQFIFQYYEEEERQRGNFPDRFSGHQFPNYSSELNVNALLLGDSALYLCASSFQNSNQPQHFGDGTRLSIL.

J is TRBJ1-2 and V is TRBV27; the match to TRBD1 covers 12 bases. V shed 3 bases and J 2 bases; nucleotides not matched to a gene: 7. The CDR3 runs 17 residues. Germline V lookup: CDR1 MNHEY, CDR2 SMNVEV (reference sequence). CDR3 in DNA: TGTGCCAGCAGTTTCACCGGGACAGGGGGCTTAAACTATGGCTACACCTTC. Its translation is CASSFTGTGGLNYGYTF.

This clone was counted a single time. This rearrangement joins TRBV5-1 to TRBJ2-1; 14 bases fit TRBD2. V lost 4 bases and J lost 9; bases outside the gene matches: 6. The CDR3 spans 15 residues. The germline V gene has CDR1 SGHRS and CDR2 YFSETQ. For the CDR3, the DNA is TGCGCCAGCAGCCCAGGACTAGCGGGAGGAGGTGAGCAGTTCTTC. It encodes CASSPGLAGGGEQFF.

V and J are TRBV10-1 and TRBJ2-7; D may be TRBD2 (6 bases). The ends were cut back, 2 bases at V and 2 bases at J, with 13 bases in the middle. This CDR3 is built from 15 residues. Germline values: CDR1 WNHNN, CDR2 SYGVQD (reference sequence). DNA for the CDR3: TGCGCCAGCAGTGAGACCGGGACTGGCACCTACGAGCAGTACTTC. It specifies CASSETGTGTYEQYF.

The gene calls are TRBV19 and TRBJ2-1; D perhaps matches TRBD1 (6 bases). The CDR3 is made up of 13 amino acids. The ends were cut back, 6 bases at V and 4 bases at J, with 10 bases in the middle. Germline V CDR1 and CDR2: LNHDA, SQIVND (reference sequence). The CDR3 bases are TGTGCCAGTAGCCGGACAGATTACAATGAGCAGTTCTTC. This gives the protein CASSRTDYNEQFF. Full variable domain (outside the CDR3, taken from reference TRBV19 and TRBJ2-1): DGGITQSPKYLFRKEGQNVTLSCEQNLNHDAMYWYRQDPGQGLRLIYYSQIVNDFQKGDIAEGYSVSREKKESFPLTVTSAQKNPTAFYLCASSRTDYNEQFFGPGTRLTVL.

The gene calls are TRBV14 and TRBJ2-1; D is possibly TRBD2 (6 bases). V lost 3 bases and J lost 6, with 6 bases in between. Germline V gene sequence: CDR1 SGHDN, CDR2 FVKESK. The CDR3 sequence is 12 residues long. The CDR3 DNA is TGTGCCAGCAGCCAGACTAGCAATGAGCAGTTCTTC. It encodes CASSQTSNEQFF.

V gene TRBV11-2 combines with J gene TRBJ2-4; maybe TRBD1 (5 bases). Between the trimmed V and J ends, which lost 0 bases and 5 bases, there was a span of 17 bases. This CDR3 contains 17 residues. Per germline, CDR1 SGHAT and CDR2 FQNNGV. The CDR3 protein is CASSLDLGPSVENIQYF. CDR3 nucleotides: TGTGCCAGCAGCTTAGACCTGGGGCCCTCTGTAGAAAACATTCAGTACTTC.

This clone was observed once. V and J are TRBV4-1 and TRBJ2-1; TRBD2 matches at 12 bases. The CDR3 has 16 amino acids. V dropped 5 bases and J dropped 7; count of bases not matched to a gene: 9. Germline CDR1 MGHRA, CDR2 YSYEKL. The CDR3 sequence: CASSGASGRGWNEQFF. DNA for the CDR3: TGCGCCAGCAGCGGGGCTAGCGGGAGGGGGTGGAATGAGCAGTTCTTC.

In nucleotides, the CDR3 is TGTGCCTGGAGTGGTGGAGGCAGTCTTAATGAAAAACTGTTTTTT. It codes for CAWSGGGSLNEKLFF. This chain connects TRBV30 to TRBJ1-4; no definite D call. The V gene's germline CDR1 is GTSNPN and CDR2 SVGIG (reference sequence). CDR3 length equals 15 residues. Trimming stripped 1 base from V and 4 bases from J, with 13 bases between.